This T cell receptor (beta chain) stems from a study of shared clonotypes between healthy human individuals. As for the study in general: Donor composition was a couple of women and three men, aged 18 to 49.

At the deep level, the assay was run. The authors sequenced unsorted PBMC DNA on ten immunoSEQ deep assay plates. Under the authors' procedure: As immunoSEQ supplied junction-only sequences (without quality scores), filtering differed. The method was immunoSEQ multiplex PCR; TCRdb's version includes in-frame clones alone and lacks a portion of them. That table is the source of V, J and clone size, and D and trimming were worked out from the DNA. This table holds about 510,000 clones, about three quarters found once. This CDR3 is 15 amino acids long. The germline V gene encodes CDR1 SGDLS and CDR2 YYNGEE. J lost 4 bases, V lost 4 bases, and 6 bases had no gene match.

The TCR originated in a woman aged 40 to 50 in good health. Some clones in this sample may be carry-over from other donors' samples. The gene calls are TRBV9 and TRBJ2-1; TRBD1 agrees at 9 bases. The sample was PBMCs. CDR3 nucleotides: TGTGCCAGCAGCCTGAACAGGGGGCCTTACAATGAGCAGTTCTTC. Its translation is CASSLNRGPYNEQFF.